What follows are 25 T cell receptor beta chains derived from one specimen sequenced in a study of PD-1 blockade in classical Hodgkin lymphoma. Method: immunoSEQ multiplex PCR; TCRdb's copy keeps in-frame clones and lacks some. Here the sample spans about 41,000 clones, 85% to 90% being singletons. All trial patients relapsed after autologous stem cell transplantation. Source: peripheral blood mononuclear cells (PBMCs), taken before the second cycle of nivolumab. These receptors originate from a human donor with classical Hodgkin lymphoma.

The chain couples TRBV27 to TRBJ2-1, with TRBD2 identical over 10 bases. Germline-derived CDR1 and CDR2 are MNHEY and SMNVEV (reference sequence). V was pared by 5 bases and J by 4 bases, with 5 bases of the junction left unmatched. This CDR3 has 15 residues. CDR3 loop: CASSPGTSVYNEQFF. DNA of the CDR3: TGTGCCAGCAGTCCCGGGACTAGCGTGTACAATGAGCAGTTCTTC.

V gene TRBV6-6 combines with J gene TRBJ1-3, with D maybe TRBD1 (5 bases). Germline V gives CDR1 MNHNY, CDR2 SVGAGI (reference sequence). The CDR3 is 15 amino acids. V dropped 0 bases and J dropped 4 bases, with 10 bases sitting between them. In DNA, the CDR3 is TGTGCCAGCAGTTACTCGAATCAGGGAGGAAACACCATATATTTT. Protein sequence: CASSYSNQGGNTIYF.

V and J are TRBV27 and TRBJ2-2; possibly TRBD2 for D (5 bases). The CDR3 length is 14 residues. Germline CDR1 MNHEY, CDR2 SMNVEV (reference sequence). V lost 5 bases and J lost 4, with 11 bases in between. The DNA of the CDR3 is TGTGCCAGCAGTCCGGGAAGGGTCACCGGGGAGCTGTTTTTT. It translates to CASSPGRVTGELFF.

This clone was seen only once. The chain links TRBV18 to TRBJ1-5; TRBD1 matches 10 bases. V shed 3 bases and J 3 bases; nucleotides not matched to a gene: 2. This CDR3 comprises 15 residues. The germline gives CDR1 KGHSH, CDR2 LQKENI. CDR3 region: CASSPGQGDNQPQHF. DNA of the CDR3: TGTGCCAGCTCACCCGGACAGGGGGACAATCAGCCCCAGCATTTT.

This clone was found a few times. The gene calls are TRBV19 and TRBJ2-6, with a possible D match to TRBD1 (6 bases). Germline CDR1 reads LNHDA; CDR2 reads SQIVND (reference sequence). The CDR3 contains 14 residues. The germline V and J ends were trimmed by 6 bases and 0 bases, with 6 bases remaining between them. CDR3 in amino acids: CASRQGSGANVLTF. CDR3 DNA sequence: TGTGCCAGTAGACAGGGCTCTGGGGCCAACGTCCTGACTTTC.

This clone was counted between two and nine times. The V gene is TRBV7-8, the J gene TRBJ2-2; tentatively, D is TRBD1 (6 bases). Germline CDR1 SGHVS, CDR2 FQNEAQ. Trimming took 3 bases from V and 2 from J, leaving 7 bases between them. The length of the CDR3 is 14 residues. CDR3 sequence reads: CASSLGTNTGELFF. CDR3 nucleotides: TGTGCCAGCAGCTTGGGGACAAACACCGGGGAGCTGTTTTTT.

Within the sample, this clone is medium-sized. The rearrangement links TRBV21-1 to TRBJ1-2; the DNA was not used to check the table's D call, TRBD1. TRBV21-1 is noted as a pseudogene. The CDR3 totals 21 residues. The CDR3 DNA reads TGTGCCAGCAGCAAACCGCCGTCCGCGCGAAGCCCGGGACAGGGGACATATGGCTACACCTTC. It is translated as CASSKPPSARSPGQGTYGYTF.

The J gene is TRBJ1-1, the V gene TRBV6-1; D is ambiguous. The length of the CDR3 is 14 residues. Germline lookup yields CDR1 MNHNS and CDR2 SASEGT. The V gene lost 8 bases and the J gene lost 5 bases, with 18 bases spanning the gap. Written as DNA, the CDR3 is TGTGCCAGCCAACCTACAAGGGAGGGAACTGAAGCTTTCTTT. Its translation: CASQPTREGTEAFF.

V gene TRBV2 combines with J gene TRBJ2-3; D is uncertain. This CDR3 region has 15 residues. Germline CDR1 SNHLY, CDR2 FYNNEI. Deletions cut 7 bases from V and 0 bases from J, with 14 bases between. As DNA, the CDR3 is TGTGCCAGCATAGGAGACACGTCTAGCACAGATACGCAGTATTTT. Translated: CASIGDTSSTDTQYF.

The J gene is TRBJ2-7, the V gene TRBV4-2, with 8 positions matching TRBD1. The V segment lost 4 bases and the J segment 2 bases; nucleotides outside the gene matches: 13. The germline CDR1 and CDR2 sequences are LGHNA and YNFKEQ. This CDR3 comprises 17 residues. The CDR3, as DNA: TGTGCCAGCAGCCTGAGCAGTCTCGGGACAGGAGCCTACGAGCAGTACTTC. Translated: CASSLSSLGTGAYEQYF.

This clone was observed once. The chain is built from TRBV25-1 and TRBJ1-1; unclear D gene. Deletions cut 5 bases from V and 1 base from J, with 5 bases between. The CDR3 is 12 residues long. From germline, CDR1 is MGHDK and CDR2 SYGVNS. The CDR3 here is CASSNQNTEAFF. In nucleotides, the CDR3 is TGTGCCAGCAGTAACCAGAACACTGAAGCTTTCTTT.

The CDR3 sequence is CASSLTPPRGGTDTQYF. For the CDR3, the DNA is TGTGCCAGCAGCTTAACACCTCCGCGGGGGGGCACAGATACGCAGTATTTT. The V gene is TRBV11-1, the J gene TRBJ2-3, with 8 nucleotides matching TRBD2. The germline V gene encodes CDR1 SGHAT and CDR2 FQDESV (reference sequence). Unmatched junction bases numbered 8, after V lost 2 bases and J lost 1 base. This CDR3 contains 17 residues.

V and J are TRBV15 and TRBJ1-4, with a possible D match to TRBD1 (6 bases). From germline, CDR1 is LNHNV and CDR2 YYDKDF (reference sequence). Trimming left V 0 bases short and J 6 bases short, with 17 bases between. The CDR3 covers 17 residues. The CDR3 DNA reads TGTGCCACCAGCAGAGATAGGGGCGAGGGGGGTGATGAAAAACTGTTTTTT. Its protein product is CATSRDRGEGGDEKLFF.

This clone appeared a single time. CDR3 DNA sequence: TGTGCCAGCAGCTTAGTGGGAGCGGAGACCCAGTACTTC. It yields the protein CASSLVGAETQYF. The chain uses TRBV7-9 and TRBJ2-5; tentative D call: TRBD2 (5 bases). There are 13 residues in the CDR3. The V gene lost 1 base and the J gene lost 5 bases, with 8 bases spanning the gap. Per germline, CDR1 SEHNR and CDR2 FQNEAQ (reference sequence).

The gene calls are TRBV11-1 and TRBJ1-1, with TRBD1 matching 7 bases. Germline CDR1 is SGHAT and CDR2 is FQDESV (reference sequence). CDR3 length: 14 amino acids. V was clipped by 4 bases and J by 1 base; unmatched bases: 3. The CDR3 nucleotides are TGTGCCAGCAGCTCTCACAGGGGGAACACTGAAGCTTTCTTT. It yields the protein CASSSHRGNTEAFF.

V and J are TRBV27 and TRBJ2-1, with a possible D match to TRBD2 (8 bases). V was shortened by 7 bases and J by 0 bases, with 13 bases between the two germline ends. The CDR3 spans 15 residues. Germline V gives CDR1 MNHEY, CDR2 SMNVEV (reference sequence). The CDR3, as DNA: TGTGCCAGCAAGGGGGCGGGGGGCTCCTACAATGAGCAGTTCTTC. This codes for CASKGAGGSYNEQFF.

CDR3 in amino acids: CASSLGAGGGYNEQFF. The CDR3 DNA sequence: TGTGCCAGCAGCTTAGGGGCGGGAGGGGGGTACAATGAGCAGTTCTTC. The chain carries TRBV7-8 and TRBJ2-1; 9 bases align to TRBD2. Germline CDR1 reads SGHVS; CDR2 reads FQNEAQ. Trimming at V came to 1 base and at J to 4 bases, leaving 5 bases not matched to a gene. The CDR3 is 16 amino acids.

V and J are TRBV27 and TRBJ2-7, with a tentative D call TRBD1 (5 bases). This CDR3 is 16 amino acids long. Trimming cost V 6 bases and J 3 bases, with 21 bases left between them. Looked up from germline, CDR1 is MNHEY and CDR2 is SMNVEV (reference sequence). This chain's CDR3 is CASRPRRAAPFYEQYF. The CDR3 DNA sequence: TGTGCCAGCAGACCCCGCAGGGCCGCCCCATTCTACGAGCAGTACTTC.

This chain links TRBV7-2 with TRBJ1-5; D is possibly TRBD1 (6 bases). The V end was cut by 5 bases, the J end by 0 bases, with 11 bases between. Per germline, CDR1 SGHTA and CDR2 FQGNSA. CDR3 length: 15 residues. CDR3 nucleotide sequence: TGTGCCAGCAGCCTAGGACAGCTTAGCAATCAGCCCCAGCATTTT. Residues: CASSLGQLSNQPQHF. Full variable domain (remainder filled in from reference TRBV7-2 and TRBJ1-5): GAGVSQSPSNKVTEKGKDVELRCDPISGHTALYWYRQSLGQGLEFLIYFQGNSAPDKSGLPSDRFSAERTGGSVSTLTIQRTQQEDSAVYLCASSLGQLSNQPQHFGDGTRLSIL.

V gene TRBV6-5 combines with J gene TRBJ1-1; D remains unclear. V lost 2 bases and J 0 bases, leaving 7 bases between the germline ends. CDR1 MNHEY and CDR2 SVGAGI come from the germline V gene. This CDR3 region has 14 residues. Here the CDR3 DNA reads TGTGCCAGCAGTTACGATGGACTGAACACTGAAGCTTTCTTT. It codes for CASSYDGLNTEAFF.

In its sample, this clone was seen once. This chain uses TRBV28 with TRBJ1-2; the D is unclear. Germline V gene lookup returns CDR1 MDHEN and CDR2 SYDVKM. V was clipped by 8 bases and J by 6 bases, with 13 bases between them. This CDR3 has 12 residues. CDR3 in DNA: TGTGCCAGCGGTTGGACGTACAATGGCTACACCTTC. Its protein is CASGWTYNGYTF.

V and J are TRBV9 and TRBJ2-5; either TRBD1 or TRBD2 may supply D (7 bases each). Between the trimmed V and J ends, which lost 6 bases and 6 bases, there was a span of 21 bases. CDR1 and CDR2 from the germline V gene are SGDLS and YYNGEE. The CDR3 is 15 residues long. The CDR3 DNA reads TGTGCCAGCACCAGGGGGGGGGCCCTCGGGAAGACCCAGTACTTC. Translation: CASTRGGALGKTQYF.

This chain links TRBV29-1 with TRBJ1-1; 7 bases fit TRBD1. This CDR3 contains 18 residues. Germline values: CDR1 SQVTM, CDR2 ANQGSEA. Unmatched junction bases numbered 19, after V lost 6 bases and J lost 0 bases. CDR3 bases: TGCAGCGTCTTGACCCGGGACAGCCCAAATTACATGAACACTGAAGCTTTCTTT. As protein: CSVLTRDSPNYMNTEAFF.

J is TRBJ2-1 and V is TRBV5-4, with 9 positions matching TRBD1. The germline V gene encodes CDR1 SGHNT and CDR2 YYREEE (reference sequence). The length of the CDR3 is 18 residues. V dropped 3 bases and J dropped 4; count of bases not matched to a gene: 14. This chain's CDR3 is CASSYFYETGQGYNEQFF. The CDR3 DNA is TGTGCCAGCAGCTACTTTTACGAGACGGGACAGGGTTACAATGAGCAGTTCTTC.

The chain combines TRBV27 with TRBJ1-2; the D gene is possibly TRBD1 (6 bases). CDR3 length: 15 amino acids. The V and J ends lost 0 bases and 3 bases respectively, with 11 bases between them. Germline CDR1 reads MNHEY; CDR2 reads SMNVEV (reference sequence). The CDR3 DNA is TGTGCCAGCAGTTTATCACAGGGTGGGGACTATGGCTACACCTTC. As protein: CASSLSQGGDYGYTF.